This record looks at one TCR beta chain sequence and its context. Its antigen is not identified. The germline V gene encodes CDR1 ENHRY and CDR2 SYGVKD. V shed 0 bases and J shed 9 bases, with 10 bases lying between them. The CDR3 loop spans 13 amino acids. This entry is derived from a study of cytomegalovirus exposure and HLA in healthy donors. Use of 60 Vbeta and 13 Jbeta primers characterized the PCR. The table came from immunoSEQ multiplex PCR; TCRdb's copy has only in-frame clones and leaves some out. The table shows 90,000 to 140,000 clones, with over 75% occurring only once. Regarding the study as a whole: When a later analysis compared HLA-associated TCR beta chains with equally common others, the HLA-associated chains turned out to be more clonally expanded and to have lower generation probabilities. Rarity marked most TCR sequences, yet some public TCRs occurred in many donors. The investigators catalogued 180 or so TCR beta chains as cytomegalovirus-associated. Later analysis identified 15,000 to 20,000 TCR beta sequences associated with HLA alleles, using a false discovery rate threshold of 0.05.

This clonotype was sampled from a man aged 25 to 40 in good health and CMV-seropositive. This chain joins TRBV10-3 and TRBJ2-3; tentative D call: TRBD1 (5 bases). The sample taken for sequencing was PBMCs. Written as DNA, the CDR3 is TGTGCCATCAGTGAGTCGGGGTCAGGGACGCAGTATTTT. It is translated as CAISESGSGTQYF.